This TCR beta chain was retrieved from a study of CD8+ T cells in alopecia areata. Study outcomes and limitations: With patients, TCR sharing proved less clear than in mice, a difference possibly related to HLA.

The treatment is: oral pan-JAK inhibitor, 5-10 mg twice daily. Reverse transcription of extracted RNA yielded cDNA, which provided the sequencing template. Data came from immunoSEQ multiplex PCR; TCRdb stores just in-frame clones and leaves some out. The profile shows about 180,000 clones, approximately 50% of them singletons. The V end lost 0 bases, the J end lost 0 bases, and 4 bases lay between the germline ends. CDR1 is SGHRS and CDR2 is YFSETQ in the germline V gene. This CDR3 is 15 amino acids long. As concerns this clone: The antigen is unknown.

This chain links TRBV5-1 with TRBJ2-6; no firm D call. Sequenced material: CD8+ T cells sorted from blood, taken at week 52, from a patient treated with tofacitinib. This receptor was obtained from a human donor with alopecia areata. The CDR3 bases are TGCGCCAGCAGCTTGGAGGTCTCTGGGGCCAACGTCCTGACTTTC. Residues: CASSLEVSGANVLTF. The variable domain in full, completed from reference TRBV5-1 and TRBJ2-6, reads KAGVTQTPRYLIKTRGQQVTLSCSPISGHRSVSWYQQTPGQGLQFLFEYFSETQRNKGNFPGRFSGRQFSNSRSEMNVSTLELGDSALYLCASSLEVSGANVLTFGAGSRLTVL.